The 28 T cell receptor beta chains in this list originate from one sample, sequenced in a study of blood T cells in healthy people across ages. It was with a sample-barcoded 5' primer and a J-beta primer mix that a second PCR of roughly 6 to 12 cycles was run. TCRdb re-called the 5' RACE reads through MiXCR, storing one row per CDR3 protein. The sample consists of fewer than 2,000,000 distinct CDR3 sequences, roughly two fifths of them appearing once. Sequencing input: blood. Source of these receptors: a human donor in good health.

On this clonotype itself: At one of its ends the junction is not consistent with the germline gene, which may arise from a read error. The genes are TRBV7-9 and TRBJ1-6; D is unclear. The CDR3 is made up of 14 amino acids. Germline V gene lookup returns CDR1 SEHNR and CDR2 FQNEAQ (reference sequence). As DNA, the CDR3 is TGTGCCAGCAGCTTGAGCTCCTATAATTCACCCCCCCACTTT. It is translated as CASSLSSYNSPPHF.

The CDR3 DNA reads as TGTGCCATCAGGGAATCAGGGGAGGCTTTCTTT. Translation gives CAIRESGEAFF. This chain connects TRBV10-3 to TRBJ1-1; D is perhaps TRBD1 (6 bases). CDR1 is ENHRY, CDR2 SYGVKD, per germline. The CDR3 loop spans 11 amino acids. V gave up 6 bases and J gave up 11 bases, with 13 bases separating them.

Comments on this clonotype: Germline and junction disagree at one end, which may indicate a read error. The CDR3 region is CATGDLLTGEETQYF. CDR3 bases: TGTGCCACCGGTGATTTGTTAACAGGGGAAGAGACCCAGTACTTC. This rearrangement joins TRBV24-1 to TRBJ2-4; 7 nucleotides line up with TRBD1. The assigned J gene may be wrong: the sequence end matches TRBJ2-5 better. This CDR3 has 15 amino acids. Germline lookup yields CDR1 KGHDR and CDR2 SFDVKD.

The chain carries TRBV12-3 or TRBV12-4 and TRBJ2-1, with a possible D match to TRBD1 (6 bases). Trimming cost V 3 bases and J 4 bases, with 13 bases left between them. This CDR3 spans 15 amino acids. As DNA, the CDR3 is TGTGCCAGCAGTTTCGGACAGAGGGCATACAATGAGCAGTTCTTC. It encodes CASSFGQRAYNEQFF.

This CDR3 is CASSPGTGPLPEYF. The DNA for the CDR3 is TGCGCCAGCAGCCCGGGGACAGGTCCGCTACCTGAGTACTTC. V gene TRBV5-1 combines with J gene TRBJ2-5, with 8 bases that match TRBD1. V dropped 4 bases and J dropped 12; count of bases not matched to a gene: 14. This CDR3 is 14 amino acids long. The V gene's germline CDR1 is SGHRS and CDR2 YFSETQ.

This clonotype was recorded a few times. This chain connects TRBV7-8 to TRBJ2-6, with TRBD1 identical over 7 bases. Germline CDR1 SGHVS, CDR2 FQNEAQ. The V and J ends lost 3 bases and 2 bases, in that order; junction bases with no gene match: 7. This CDR3 region has 17 residues. CDR3 DNA sequence: TGTGCCAGCAGCTTCTACCCTACAGGGGCTGGGGCCAACGTCCTGACTTTC. It encodes CASSFYPTGAGANVLTF.

The gene calls are TRBV11-2 and TRBJ2-3, with 12 bases that match TRBD2. The CDR3 extends over 19 amino acids. V dropped 0 bases and J dropped 0; count of bases not matched to a gene: 7. Per the germline V gene, CDR1 is SGHAT and CDR2 is FQNNGV. As DNA, the CDR3 is TGTGCCAGCAGCTTAGATCCTACTAGCGGGGGGACCAGCACAGATACGCAGTATTTT. This encodes CASSLDPTSGGTSTDTQYF.

This chain joins TRBV5-1 and TRBJ2-7, with a tentative D call TRBD1 (6 bases). Trimming cost V 2 bases and J 2 bases, with 14 bases left between them. Looked up from germline, CDR1 is SGHRS and CDR2 is YFSETQ. CDR3 length equals 15 residues. The DNA of the CDR3 is TGCGCCAGCAGCTTTAACAGGGAAGTGGCCTACGAGCAGTACTTC. The encoded protein is CASSFNREVAYEQYF.

CDR3 protein: CASSLTGGSRYEQFF. The CDR3 nucleotides read TGTGCCAGCAGCTTGACAGGAGGTTCACGCTATGAGCAGTTCTTC. The genes are TRBV7-3 and TRBJ2-1, with D possibly TRBD1 on 6 matching bases. Trimming took off 3 bases at V and 8 bases at J, with 17 bases between the two ends. CDR3 length: 15 residues. From germline, CDR1 is SGHTA and CDR2 FQGTGA.

The chain carries TRBV6-2 or TRBV6-3 and TRBJ2-1; 10 bases are a match to TRBD2. This CDR3 has 14 amino acids. V trimming: 8 bases; J trimming: 3 bases; junction bases outside the gene matches: 4. The germline gives CDR1 MNHEY, CDR2 SVGEGT. The CDR3 region is CASGVAGGYNEQFF. CDR3 in DNA: TGTGCCAGCGGGGTAGCGGGGGGCTACAATGAGCAGTTCTTC.

V gene TRBV7-2 combines with J gene TRBJ1-5; no reliable D call. Trimming left V 2 bases short and J 6 bases short, with 8 bases between. Germline assignment: CDR1 SGHTA and CDR2 FQGNSA. The CDR3 length is 13 residues. CDR3: CASSLISGQPQHF. The CDR3 DNA is TGTGCCAGCAGCTTAATCAGTGGTCAGCCCCAGCATTTT.

The CDR3 protein is CASSARQGGYEQYF. CDR3 sequence (DNA): TGTGCCAGCAGCGCCCGACAGGGAGGGTACGAGCAGTACTTC. J is TRBJ2-5 and V is TRBV9; D may be TRBD1 or TRBD2 (7 bases each). The DNA end lines up better with TRBJ2-7; the J call may be wrong. Germline V lookup: CDR1 SGDLS, CDR2 YYNGEE. CDR3 length equals 14 residues.

The rearrangement uses TRBV7-3 and TRBJ2-3; the D gene is possibly TRBD2 (6 bases). CDR1 is SGHTA, CDR2 FQGTGA, per germline. V lost 1 base to trimming and J lost 4 bases, with 9 bases between them. The CDR3 length is 14 residues. In DNA form, the CDR3 reads TGTGCCAGCAGCTTAAGGAGGGCTCCAGATACGCAGTATTTT. This gives the protein CASSLRRAPDTQYF.

This clonotype was detected only a few times. V usage is TRBV7-2 and J usage is TRBJ1-2; D is unresolved. CDR3 size: 12 residues. Germline CDR1 SGHTA, CDR2 FQGNSA. Trimming removed 5 bases from V and 3 bases from J, with 7 bases in between. The CDR3 protein is CASSGVDYGYTF. The CDR3 DNA reads TGTGCCAGCAGCGGTGTGGACTATGGCTACACCTTC.

The J gene is TRBJ1-5, the V gene TRBV20-1, with TRBD1 matching 7 bases. The CDR3 is 14 amino acids. Trimming cost V 5 bases and J 6 bases; bases outside gene matches: 10. Germline V gene sequence: CDR1 DFQATT, CDR2 SNEGSKA (reference sequence). The CDR3 is CSALKTGEGQPQHF. The DNA for the CDR3 is TGCAGTGCTTTGAAAACAGGGGAGGGTCAGCCCCAGCATTTT.

J is TRBJ1-1 and V is TRBV29-1, with D possibly being TRBD1 (5 bases). Looked up from germline, CDR1 is SQVTM and CDR2 is ANQGSEA. The V and J ends lost 1 base and 3 bases respectively, with 15 bases between them. The CDR3 spans 15 residues. The CDR3 DNA reads TGCAGCGTTGAAGTGGTATGGGGGGTCGACACTGAAGCTTTCTTT. As protein: CSVEVVWGVDTEAFF. The whole variable domain, remainder taken from reference TRBV29-1 and TRBJ1-1, is SAVISQKPSRDICQRGTSLTIQCQVDSQVTMMFWYRQQPGQSLTLIATANQGSEATYESGFVIDKFPISRPNLTFSTLTVSNMSPEDSSIYLCSVEVVWGVDTEAFFGQGTRLTVV.

The rearrangement links TRBV12-5 to TRBJ2-3; D possibly matches TRBD1 or TRBD2 (5 bases each). Trimming removed 7 bases from V and 0 bases from J, with 23 bases in between. This CDR3 comprises 18 residues. Germline lookup yields CDR1 LGHNT and CDR2 FRNRAP. The CDR3 loop is CASAWGTGAAPSTDTQYF. CDR3 nucleotides: TGTGCTAGTGCTTGGGGGACCGGCGCCGCCCCTAGCACAGATACGCAGTATTTT.

In nucleotides, the CDR3 is TGTGCCAGCAGCTTAGACTGGGGATCTGAGCAGTTCTTC. Amino acid sequence: CASSLDWGSEQFF. This chain links TRBV7-2 with TRBJ2-1; no definite D call. This CDR3 is 13 amino acids long. Germline CDR1 and CDR2: SGHTA and FQGNSA. The V gene lost 1 base and the J gene lost 9 bases, with 10 bases spanning the gap.

For this clonotype: Just one base apart from a much larger clone, this may be a read error. The chain recombines TRBV12-3 or TRBV12-4 with TRBJ2-6, with 7 positions matching TRBD1. With V trimmed by 11 bases and J by 0 bases, 7 bases remained unmatched. The CDR3 has 15 residues. CDR3 in amino acids: CACTKGASGANVLTF. CDR3 bases: TGTGCCTGCACCAAGGGGGCCTCTGGGGCCAACGTCCTGACTTTC.

The V call is TRBV7-9, the J call TRBJ2-5; no definite D call. Germline lookup yields CDR1 SEHNR and CDR2 FQNEAQ (reference sequence). V was trimmed by 1 base and J by 5 bases, leaving 11 bases between them. This CDR3 has 14 amino acids. CDR3: CASSLGPRSETQYF. DNA of the CDR3: TGTGCCAGCAGCTTAGGACCACGTTCGGAGACCCAGTACTTC.

This clonotype is a singleton in its sample. CDR3 bases: TGCAGCGTCCTGGGACAGGTGGGCCAGCCCCAGCATTTT. Its protein is CSVLGQVGQPQHF. The gene calls are TRBV29-1 and TRBJ1-5; TRBD1 aligns across 8 bases. This CDR3 spans 13 amino acids. Germline trimming cut 6 bases from V and 7 bases from J; bases unmatched to any gene: 8. Germline CDR1 is SQVTM and CDR2 is ANQGSEA.

This clonotype was detected many times. This chain connects TRBV7-3 to TRBJ1-2, with 8 nucleotides matching TRBD1. Trimming removed 2 bases from V and 2 bases from J; junction bases left unmatched: 1. This CDR3 is built from 14 residues. Germline-derived CDR1 and CDR2 are SGHTA and FQGTGA. DNA of the CDR3: TGTGCCAGCAGCTTAGCAGGGGGCAACTATGGCTACACCTTC. This encodes CASSLAGGNYGYTF.

The chain is built from TRBV24-1 and TRBJ2-1, with D possibly being TRBD2 (6 bases). The CDR3 runs to 16 residues. Deletions cut 4 bases from V and 0 bases from J, with 12 bases between. The germline V gene encodes CDR1 KGHDR and CDR2 SFDVKD. CDR3 sequence (DNA): TGTGCCACCAGTGACCGGGACTGGAGCTCCTACAATGAGCAGTTCTTC. Translation gives CATSDRDWSSYNEQFF.

The V and J genes are TRBV12-3 or TRBV12-4 and TRBJ1-2; a weak D match, TRBD1 (5 bases). The CDR3 spans 17 residues. V was shortened by 5 bases and J by 2 bases, with 21 bases between the two germline ends. CDR3 coding DNA: TGTGCCAGCAGTCCCATTATGGGGGAAGGGGACAACTATGGCTACACCTTC. Its protein is CASSPIMGEGDNYGYTF.

In its sample, this clonotype was seen many times. The V call is TRBV7-9, the J call TRBJ1-6; weak D call: TRBD1 (5 bases). V dropped 1 base and J dropped 7 bases, with 5 bases sitting between them. The germline V gene encodes CDR1 SEHNR and CDR2 FQNEAQ (reference sequence). There are 13 residues in the CDR3. CDR3 sequence reads: CASSLEGNSPLHF. CDR3 coding DNA: TGTGCCAGCAGCTTAGAGGGGAATTCACCCCTCCACTTT. The entire variable domain, with the rest obtained from reference TRBV7-9 and TRBJ1-6, is as follows: DTGVSQNPRHKITKRGQNVTFRCDPISEHNRLYWYRQTLGQGPEFLTYFQNEAQLEKSRLLSDRFSAERPKGSFSTLEIQRTEQGDSAMYLCASSLEGNSPLHFGNGTRLTVT.

The chain joins TRBV29-1 to TRBJ2-5; D not resolved. Germline CDR1 and CDR2: SQVTM and ANQGSEA. This CDR3 region has 13 residues. The ends were cut back, 1 base at V and 1 base at J, with 7 bases in the middle. The CDR3 coding sequence is TGCAGCGTTGAAGCGGGTTTCCAAGAGACCCAGTACTTC. Translation: CSVEAGFQETQYF.

This rearrangement joins TRBV7-2 to TRBJ2-1, with TRBD2 matching over 9 bases. V was clipped by 0 bases and J by 10 bases; unmatched bases: 4. Looked up from germline, CDR1 is SGHTA and CDR2 is FQGNSA. This CDR3 region has 14 residues. In DNA, the CDR3 is TGTGCCAGCAGCTTAGCTGGTCTAGCGGGGGAGCAGTTCTTC. Its protein product is CASSLAGLAGEQFF. Combining the CDR3 with reference TRBV7-2 and TRBJ2-1 gives the whole variable domain GAGVSQSPSNKVTEKGKDVELRCDPISGHTALYWYRQSLGQGLEFLIYFQGNSAPDKSGLPSDRFSAERTGGSVSTLTIQRTQQEDSAVYLCASSLAGLAGEQFFGPGTRLTVL.

The J gene is TRBJ2-7, the V gene TRBV2; TRBD2 matches at 7 bases. This CDR3 has 12 residues. After removal of 7 bases from V and 6 bases from J, the junction contained 6 bases not matched to a gene. Germline-derived CDR1 and CDR2 are SNHLY and FYNNEI. CDR3 loop: CASTREGSEQYF. CDR3 bases: TGTGCCAGCACAAGGGAGGGCAGCGAGCAGTACTTC.